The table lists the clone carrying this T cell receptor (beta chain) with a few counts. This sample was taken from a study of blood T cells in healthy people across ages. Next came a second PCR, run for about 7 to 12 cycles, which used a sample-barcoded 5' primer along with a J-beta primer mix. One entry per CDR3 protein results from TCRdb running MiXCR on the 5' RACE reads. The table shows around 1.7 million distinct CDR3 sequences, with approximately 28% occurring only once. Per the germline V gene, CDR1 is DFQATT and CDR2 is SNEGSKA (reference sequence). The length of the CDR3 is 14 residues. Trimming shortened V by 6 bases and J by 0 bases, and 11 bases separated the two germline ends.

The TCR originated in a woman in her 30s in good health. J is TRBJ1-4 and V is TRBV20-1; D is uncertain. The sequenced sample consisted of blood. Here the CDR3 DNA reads TGCAGTGCCGCTGAAGGAGCAACTAATGAAAAACTGTTTTTT. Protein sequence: CSAAEGATNEKLFF.